This T cell receptor (beta chain) was identified in a study of STAT5B mutations in CD4+ large granular lymphocyte leukemia. Study observations and caveats: Top patient clones used TRBV06 genes more often: 8/27 versus 2/35 in controls. CD4-sorted patient repertoires seemed more clonal than healthy CD4+ repertoires.

This clone was counted between two and nine times. The target antigen is unknown. In the original analysis: Productive clonotypes were detectable down to 2.59 x 10-5 frequency. Using immunoSEQ multiplex PCR, the repertoire was profiled, and TCRdb retains in-frame clones only, with some absent. V and J calls and clone size follow that table, whereas D and trimming were derived from the DNA. The sample lists some 45,000 clones, approximately 83% seen once, with less than 3% in the top ten. Controls came from buffy coats of healthy blood donors. Germline CDR1 and CDR2: MDHEN and SYDVKM. CDR3 length equals 18 residues. The J segment lost 0 bases and the V segment lost 8 bases, leaving 16 bases of the junction unmatched.

This TCR came from a human donor in good health. Input material: CD4+ T cells from blood buffy coats. The chain employs TRBV28 and TRBJ2-4, with 7 bases lining up with TRBD2. CDR3 nucleotide sequence: TGTGCCAGCTCCCAGGGTTTAGCGGGTAGATTAGCCAAAAACATTCAGTACTTC. Its protein product is CASSQGLAGRLAKNIQYF.